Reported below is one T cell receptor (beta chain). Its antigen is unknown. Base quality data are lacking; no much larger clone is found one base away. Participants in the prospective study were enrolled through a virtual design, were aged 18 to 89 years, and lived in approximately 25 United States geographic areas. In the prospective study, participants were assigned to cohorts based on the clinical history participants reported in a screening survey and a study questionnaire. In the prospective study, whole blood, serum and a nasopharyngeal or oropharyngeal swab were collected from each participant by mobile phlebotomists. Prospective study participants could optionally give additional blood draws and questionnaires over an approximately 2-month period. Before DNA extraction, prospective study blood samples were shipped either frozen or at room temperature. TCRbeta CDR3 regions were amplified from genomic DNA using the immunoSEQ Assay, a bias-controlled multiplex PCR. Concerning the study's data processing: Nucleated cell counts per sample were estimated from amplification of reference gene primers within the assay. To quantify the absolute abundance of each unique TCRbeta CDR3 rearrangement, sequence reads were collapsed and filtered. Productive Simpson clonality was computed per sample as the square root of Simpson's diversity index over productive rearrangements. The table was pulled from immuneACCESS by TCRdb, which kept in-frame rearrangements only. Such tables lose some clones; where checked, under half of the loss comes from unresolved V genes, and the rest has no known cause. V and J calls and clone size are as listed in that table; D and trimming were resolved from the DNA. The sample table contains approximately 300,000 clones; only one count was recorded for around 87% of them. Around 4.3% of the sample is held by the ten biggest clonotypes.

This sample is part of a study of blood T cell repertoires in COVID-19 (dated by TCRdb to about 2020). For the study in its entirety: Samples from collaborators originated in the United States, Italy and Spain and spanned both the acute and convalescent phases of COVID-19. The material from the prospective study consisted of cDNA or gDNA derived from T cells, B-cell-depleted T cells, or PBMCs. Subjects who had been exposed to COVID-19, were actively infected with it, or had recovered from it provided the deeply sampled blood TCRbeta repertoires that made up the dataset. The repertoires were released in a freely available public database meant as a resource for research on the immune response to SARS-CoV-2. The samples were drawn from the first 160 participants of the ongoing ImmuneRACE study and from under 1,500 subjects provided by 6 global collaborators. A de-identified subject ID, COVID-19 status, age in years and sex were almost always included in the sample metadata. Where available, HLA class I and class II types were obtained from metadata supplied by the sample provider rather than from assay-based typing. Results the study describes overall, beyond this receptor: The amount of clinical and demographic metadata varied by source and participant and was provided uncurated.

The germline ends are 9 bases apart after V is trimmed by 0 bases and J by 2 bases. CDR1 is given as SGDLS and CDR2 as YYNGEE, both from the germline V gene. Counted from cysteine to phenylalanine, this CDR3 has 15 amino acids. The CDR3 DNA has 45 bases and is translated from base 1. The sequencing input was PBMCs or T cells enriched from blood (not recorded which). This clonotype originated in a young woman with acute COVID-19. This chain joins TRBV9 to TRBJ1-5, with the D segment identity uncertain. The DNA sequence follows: TGTGCCAGCAGCGTAGACCCGCGCGGCAATCAGCCCCAGCATTTT. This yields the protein CASSVDPRGNQPQHF.